This T cell receptor (beta chain) came from a study of blood T cell repertoires in COVID-19 (dated by TCRdb to 2018 to 2021). Describing the broader study: Collaborator samples came from the United States, Italy and Spain and covered acute and convalescent phases of COVID-19. The prospective study material was composed of cDNA or gDNA derived from T cells, B-cell-depleted T cells, or PBMCs. The dataset comprised deeply sampled blood TCRbeta repertoires from subjects exposed to, actively infected with, or recovered from COVID-19. A freely available public database, intended as a resource for researchers studying the immune response to SARS-CoV-2, is where the repertoires were released. The samples were drawn from the first 160 participants of the ongoing ImmuneRACE study and from 1,254 subjects provided by 6 global collaborators. Sample metadata almost always included a de-identified subject ID, COVID-19 status, age in years and sex. Where HLA class I and class II types were available, the types were taken from metadata supplied by the sample provider, not from assay-based typing. Summary of the overall study and its limitations: How much clinical and demographic metadata was included differed by source and by participant, and the metadata was provided uncurated.

CDR1 is given as SGHRS and CDR2 as YFSETQ, both from the germline V gene. Cut back by 4 bases and 6 bases, the V and J ends lie 14 bases apart. The CDR3 contains 14 residues, cysteine and phenylalanine counted. Solely the CDR3 DNA is kept, with 42 bases framed from the first base. Whole blood was collected in K2EDTA tubes by collaborating institutions according to the institutions' own protocols. For TCRbeta analysis, collaborator samples were shipped as frozen whole blood, as isolated PBMCs, or as DNA extracted from either sample type. With regard to this clone: The clone's antigen remains unknown. No per-base quality is available; no much larger clone lies one base away.

The immunoSEQ Assay, a bias-controlled multiplex PCR, was used to amplify TCRbeta CDR3 regions from genomic DNA. As for the original processing: The number of nucleated cells in each sample was estimated from the amplification of reference gene primers within the assay. Sequence reads were collapsed and filtered to measure the absolute abundance of every unique TCRbeta CDR3 rearrangement. For each sample, productive Simpson clonality was calculated by taking the square root of Simpson's diversity index across productive rearrangements. Held by TCRdb, this immuneACCESS table contains in-frame sequences only and omits some clones. Under half of the omission traces to an unresolved V gene where checked; the cause of the rest is unknown. That table gives V, J and clone size, and the DNA gave D and trimming. This sample has about 260,000 clones in its table, and 85% to 90% of those were observed once. More than 10% of the sample is taken by the ten largest.

The material sequenced was peripheral blood. The receptor comes from a human donor in a cohort sampled during active COVID-19. The rearranged segments are TRBV5-1 and TRBJ2-1, with the D gene uncertain. The CDR3 reads CASSPTVSANEQFF. The DNA is as follows: TGCGCCAGCAGCCCCACCGTTAGTGCCAATGAGCAGTTCTTC. Joined to the reference TRBV5-1 and TRBJ2-1 proteins, this CDR3 gives the full variable domain: KAGVTQTPRYLIKTRGQQVTLSCSPISGHRSVSWYQQTPGQGLQFLFEYFSETQRNKGNFPGRFSGRQFSNSRSEMNVSTLELGDSALYLCASSPTVSANEQFFGPGTRLTVL.